A selection of T cell receptor beta chains follows, all from one sample in a study of early T cells in non-severe SARS-CoV-2 infection. One entry per CDR3 protein, called by TCRdb with MiXCR from the 5' RACE reads. This table has tens of thousands of distinct CDR3 sequences, roughly 4.2% appearing once. Sequencing input: whole blood. These receptor sequences come from an adult who was a healthcare worker with PCR-confirmed SARS-CoV-2 infection or an uninfected control (not recorded which). Both conserved end residues are part of each CDR3. D genes are given only for firm matches. Size is stated for part of the rows, as once, few or many counts, or as a class when the clone is expanded.

.	TRBV3-1	.	TRBJ2-2	CASSHRGELFF	TGTGCCAGCAGCCACCGCGGGGAGCTGTTTTTT
TRBD1	TRBV20-1	many	TRBJ1-5	CSASRDRANQPQHF	TGCAGTGCTTCCCGGGACAGGGCGAATCAGCCCCAGCATTTT
.	TRBV6-5	few	TRBJ1-1	CASSYDSAGWNTEAFF	TGTGCCAGCAGTTACGATTCGGCAGGGTGGAACACTGAAGCTTTCTTT
.	TRBV3-1	many	TRBJ1-2	CASSQGRYYGYTF	TGTGCCAGCAGCCAGGGGAGGTACTATGGCTACACCTTC
.	TRBV6-5	many	TRBJ1-1	CASSYSRATEAFF	TGTGCCAGCAGTTATTCCAGGGCTACTGAAGCTTTCTTT
.	TRBV7-6	many	TRBJ2-1	CASSLYRINEQFF	TGTGCCAGCAGCTTGTACAGGATCAATGAGCAGTTCTTC
.	TRBV7-2	.	TRBJ2-7	CASSLIGGRYEQYF	TGTGCCAGCAGCTTAATCGGCGGACGCTACGAGCAGTACTTC
TRBD2	TRBV7-8	many	TRBJ2-1	CASRVGGLAGGPIWEQFF	TGTGCCAGCAGGGTCGGTGGACTAGCGGGAGGGCCGATTTGGGAGCAGTTCTTC
.	TRBV18	few	TRBJ2-1	CASSPGLVSEQFF	TGTGCCAGCTCACCAGGGTTGGTCAGTGAGCAGTTCTTC
TRBD2	TRBV14	many	TRBJ2-3	CASAGLAGVTDTQYF	TGTGCCAGCGCTGGACTAGCGGGGGTCACAGATACGCAGTATTTT
TRBD1	TRBV7-9	many	TRBJ1-4	CASSPRTGGGNEKLFF	TGTGCCAGCAGCCCTCGGACAGGCGGGGGAAATGAAAAACTGTTTTTT
.	TRBV4-3	many	TRBJ1-1	CASSQHSTMNTEAFF	TGCGCCAGCAGCCAACACTCCACCATGAACACTGAAGCTTTCTTT
TRBD1	TRBV5-1	few	TRBJ2-2	CASSRRQGVNTGELFF	TGCGCCAGCAGCCGTCGACAGGGAGTGAACACCGGGGAGCTGTTTTTT
TRBD2	TRBV6-4	few	TRBJ2-3	CASSDGLADSTDTQYF	TGTGCCAGCAGTGACGGGCTAGCGGACAGCACAGATACGCAGTATTTT
.	TRBV18	many	TRBJ1-1	CASSPVRQSEAFF	TGTGCCAGCTCACCGGTAAGACAAAGTGAAGCTTTCTTT
.	TRBV4-3	many	TRBJ1-1	CASSLHFVVPWDYTEAFF	TGCGCCAGCAGCCTACATTTCGTAGTTCCATGGGACTACACTGAAGCTTTCTTT
.	TRBV7-6	many	TRBJ2-1	CASSYRPGTINNEQFF	TGTGCCAGCAGCTACCGGCCGGGGACAATAAACAATGAGCAGTTCTTC
TRBD1	TRBV4-2	many	TRBJ2-7	CASSPGQGTYEQYF	TGTGCCAGCAGCCCTGGACAGGGGACCTACGAGCAGTACTTC
.	TRBV12-3/TRBV12-4	many	TRBJ2-2	CASSFVLYTGELFF	TGTGCCAGCAGTTTCGTACTGTACACCGGGGAGCTGTTTTTT
.	TRBV2	.	TRBJ2-1	CASRRSLGELSRGYNEQFF	TGTGCCAGCAGAAGAAGTTTGGGGGAGTTGTCCCGGGGATACAATGAGCAGTTCTTC
TRBD1	TRBV7-9	.	TRBJ2-7	CASSETGGSYEQYF	TGTGCCAGCAGCGAAACAGGGGGATCCTACGAGCAGTACTTC
.	TRBV2	many	TRBJ2-4	CATEGPSNIQYF	TGTGCCACCGAGGGGCCTTCAAACATTCAGTACTTC
.	TRBV4-2	.	TRBJ2-3	CASSQAPPDTQYF	TGTGCCAGCAGCCAAGCCCCCCCAGATACGCAGTATTTT
.	TRBV7-2	many	TRBJ2-7	CASSLTYEQYF	TGTGCCAGCAGCCTTACCTACGAGCAGTACTTC
.	TRBV11-2	.	TRBJ2-1	CASSLVRNSEQFF	TGTGCCAGCAGCTTAGTGCGGAATAGCGAGCAGTTCTTC
.	TRBV28	many	TRBJ1-5	CASTQLGINQPQHF	TGTGCCAGCACCCAGTTAGGGATCAATCAGCCCCAGCATTTT
.	TRBV13	.	TRBJ2-7	CASSSGGGGFAEQYF	TGTGCCAGCAGCTCCGGCGGAGGGGGCTTCGCCGAGCAGTACTTC
.	TRBV28	.	TRBJ2-5	CVSSRDTTLQETQYF	TGTGTCAGCAGCCGTGACACCACCCTCCAAGAGACCCAGTACTTC
.	TRBV6-6	many	TRBJ1-2	CASSLTGSPDYGYTF	TGTGCCAGCTCCCTAACGGGAAGTCCGGACTATGGCTACACCTTC
TRBD1	TRBV7-9	many	TRBJ1-4	CASSSLRTGVGEKLFF	TGTGCCAGCAGCTCCCTGAGGACAGGGGTCGGTGAAAAACTGTTTTTT
TRBD2	TRBV29-1	many	TRBJ2-7	CSVRLAGVGEQYF	TGCAGCGTTCGACTAGCGGGAGTGGGTGAGCAGTACTTC